This entry lists 31 T cell receptor beta chains sequenced from one sample in a study of CD8+ T cells in alopecia areata. The sequencing template was cDNA reverse transcribed from extracted RNA. TCRdb's copy holds only in-frame clones and misses some; the assay was immunoSEQ multiplex PCR. Of over 110,000 clones listed, 45% to 60% are singletons. The input for sequencing was CD4+ T cells sorted from blood, taken at week 0. The receptors here all came from a human donor with alopecia areata.

CDR3 loop: CASRTGTNPDTQYF. CDR3 nucleotides: TGTGCCAGCAGAACCGGGACTAATCCAGATACGCAGTATTTT. The rearrangement uses TRBV6-6 and TRBJ2-3, with 7 nucleotides matching TRBD2. The junction had 7 bases not matched to a gene; V was cut back by 6 bases and J by 4 bases. In germline, CDR1 is MNHNY, CDR2 SVGAGI (reference sequence). CDR3 length: 14 amino acids.

V usage is TRBV5-4 and J usage is TRBJ2-7, with D possibly being TRBD1 or TRBD2 (6 bases each). CDR3 length equals 13 residues. Germline values: CDR1 SGHNT, CDR2 YYREEE (reference sequence). The V gene lost 1 base and the J gene lost 9 bases, with 14 bases spanning the gap. The CDR3 nucleotides are TGTGCCAGCAGCTTGCCGGGGGCGGAGGGGCAGTACTTC. This sequence encodes CASSLPGAEGQYF.

This chain links TRBV7-3 with TRBJ1-2, with D possibly matching TRBD1 (6 bases). Per germline, CDR1 SGHTA and CDR2 FQGTGA. This CDR3 comprises 13 residues. Trimming removed 5 bases from V and 7 bases from J, with 14 bases in between. The CDR3: CASSPGHWGGYTF. The CDR3 DNA sequence: TGTGCCAGCAGCCCGGGACATTGGGGTGGCTACACCTTC.

The chain employs TRBV14 and TRBJ2-5; D tentatively reads TRBD1 or TRBD2 (5 bases each). Trimming left V 0 bases short and J 2 bases short, with 13 bases between. Per the germline V gene, CDR1 is SGHDN and CDR2 is FVKESK. The CDR3 totals 16 residues. CDR3 in amino acids: CASSQDLGETQETQYF. The CDR3 coding sequence is TGTGCCAGCAGCCAAGATCTAGGGGAGACACAAGAGACCCAGTACTTC.

The CDR3 loop is CASSHGHLGRTDTQYF. The DNA of the CDR3 is TGCGCCAGCAGCCACGGACACCTTGGACGCACAGATACGCAGTATTTT. The chain combines TRBV4-3 with TRBJ2-3; TRBD1 is a possible D gene (5 bases). The CDR3 totals 16 residues. The germline gives CDR1 LGHNA, CDR2 YSLEER. Between the trimmed V and J ends, which lost 3 bases and 1 base, there was a span of 14 bases.

This clone was detected only a few times. The chain has TRBV6-5 and TRBJ2-4, with 9 bases fitting TRBD1. The CDR3 length is 16 residues. Germline V gene lookup returns CDR1 MNHEY and CDR2 SVGAGI. With 0 bases clipped from V and 4 bases from J, the junction kept 4 bases outside the gene matches. This CDR3 is CASSYSSGTGKNIQYF. CDR3 DNA: TGTGCCAGCAGTTACTCGAGTGGGACAGGGAAAAACATTCAGTACTTC.

CDR3 amino acids: CSVGGRASGVLETQYF. The CDR3 nucleotides read TGCAGCGTCGGGGGGCGAGCTAGCGGGGTATTAGAGACCCAGTACTTC. The chain couples TRBV29-1 to TRBJ2-5; TRBD2 agrees at 9 bases. The length of the CDR3 is 16 residues. Germline-derived CDR1 and CDR2 are SQVTM and ANQGSEA. Trimming removed 6 bases from V and 4 bases from J; junction bases left unmatched: 15.

The chain combines TRBV7-2 with TRBJ2-5, with D perhaps matching TRBD2 (6 bases). Germline loops: CDR1 SGHTA, CDR2 FQGNSA. The CDR3 spans 16 residues. Trimming left V 2 bases short and J 5 bases short, with 18 bases between. The CDR3 here is CASSLRKSGGWETQYF. CDR3 nucleotide sequence: TGTGCCAGCAGCTTAAGGAAAAGCGGAGGGTGGGAGACCCAGTACTTC.

The J gene is TRBJ2-7, the V gene TRBV5-1; TRBD1 matches 9 bases. The CDR3 is made up of 15 amino acids. CDR1 SGHRS and CDR2 YFSETQ come from the germline V gene. V dropped 2 bases and J dropped 7; count of bases not matched to a gene: 10. The CDR3 bases are TGCGCCAGCAGCTTAGCCGGGACAGGGACGTGGGAGCAGTACTTC. Amino acid sequence: CASSLAGTGTWEQYF.

The rearrangement links TRBV28 to TRBJ2-7; D possibly uses TRBD1 or TRBD2 (5 bases each). Germline CDR1 MDHEN, CDR2 SYDVKM. The CDR3 has 15 residues. Trimming removed 5 bases from V and 5 bases from J, with 19 bases in between. CDR3 in amino acids: CASSRRDGLRNEQYF. Written as DNA, the CDR3 is TGTGCCAGCAGTCGCCGGGACGGGCTCAGGAACGAGCAGTACTTC.

V gene TRBV29-1 combines with J gene TRBJ2-1; D gene ambiguous. The CDR3 is 13 amino acids. Trimming left V 7 bases short and J 5 bases short, with 15 bases between. The germline gives CDR1 SQVTM, CDR2 ANQGSEA. CDR3 sequence: CSASDLFHNEQFF. The CDR3 region has the DNA TGCAGCGCCTCGGACCTCTTCCACAATGAGCAGTTCTTC.

This clone was observed a handful of times. This chain connects TRBV5-1 to TRBJ2-1, with TRBD2 matching 7 bases. The CDR3 loop spans 18 amino acids. The junction had 14 bases not matched to a gene; V was cut back by 5 bases and J by 0 bases. Germline V gene sequence: CDR1 SGHRS, CDR2 YFSETQ. Here the CDR3 reads CASRNHGLAANSYNEQFF. CDR3 bases: TGCGCCAGCAGAAATCATGGCCTAGCGGCCAACTCCTACAATGAGCAGTTCTTC.

Only a few counts were recorded for this clone. The J gene is TRBJ1-1, the V gene TRBV30; the D is unclear. Germline V gene sequence: CDR1 GTSNPN, CDR2 SVGIG (reference sequence). CDR3 size: 13 residues. Trimming pared 1 base from V and 1 base from J, leaving 7 bases between. The CDR3 sequence: CAWSGQANTEAFF. CDR3 bases: TGTGCCTGGAGTGGTCAGGCGAACACTGAAGCTTTCTTT.

The chain combines TRBV30 with TRBJ2-1, with a possible D match to TRBD1 (6 bases). Trimming cost V 3 bases and J 15 bases, with 18 bases left between them. The CDR3 spans 12 residues. Per germline, CDR1 GTSNPN and CDR2 SVGIG (reference sequence). CDR3: CAWRGNRVRTFF. DNA of the CDR3: TGTGCCTGGAGGGGAAACAGGGTGAGGACGTTCTTC.

The DNA of the CDR3 is TGCGCCAGCAGCCCAAGCGGGAGGGCTTTAGATACGCAGTATTTT. Translating gives CASSPSGRALDTQYF. This chain connects TRBV5-1 to TRBJ2-3; 10 nucleotides agree with TRBD2. V gave up 4 bases and J gave up 5 bases; unmatched junction bases: 7. The CDR3 has 15 amino acids. Germline CDR1 is SGHRS and CDR2 is YFSETQ.

This clone occurred a few times. This sequence joins TRBV7-9 and TRBJ1-4, with a weak D call TRBD1 (5 bases). This CDR3 is 14 amino acids long. CDR1 is SEHNR and CDR2 is FQNEAQ in the germline V gene (reference sequence). With 5 bases removed from V and 8 bases from J, the gap between germline ends came to 15 bases. DNA of the CDR3: TGTGCCAGCAGCGAGGGGCCGGTCGGAGAAAAACTGTTTTTT. Translating gives CASSEGPVGEKLFF.

This clone came up a few times. The V call is TRBV5-1, the J call TRBJ1-2; a weak D match, TRBD1 (5 bases). The CDR3 has 12 residues. With 0 bases removed from V and 9 bases from J, the gap between germline ends came to 9 bases. The germline CDR1 and CDR2 sequences are SGHRS and YFSETQ. The CDR3 protein is CASSLGQQSYTF. CDR3 bases: TGCGCCAGCAGCTTGGGACAGCAGAGCTACACCTTC.

This chain links TRBV9 with TRBJ1-2; D call uncertain. CDR3 length: 11 residues. V shed 0 bases and J shed 4 bases, with 1 base lying between them. Per the germline V gene, CDR1 is SGDLS and CDR2 is YYNGEE. CDR3 amino acids: CASSVGYGYTF. The CDR3 coding sequence is TGTGCCAGCAGCGTAGGCTATGGCTACACCTTC.

The gene calls are TRBV29-1 and TRBJ1-1, with TRBD1 as a possible D gene (6 bases). The CDR3 runs to 13 residues. Germline loops: CDR1 SQVTM, CDR2 ANQGSEA. Trimming stripped 7 bases from V and 1 base from J, with 13 bases between. CDR3 amino acids: CSARLGANTEAFF. In nucleotides, the CDR3 is TGCAGCGCTCGCCTGGGGGCGAACACTGAAGCTTTCTTT.

CDR3 DNA sequence: TGTGCCACCAGCAGAGACAGGGTAGAGCCCCAGCATTTT. Translating it yields CATSRDRVEPQHF. The chain has TRBV15 and TRBJ1-5; maybe TRBD1 (5 bases). The CDR3 consists of 13 residues. The V gene's germline CDR1 is LNHNV and CDR2 YYDKDF (reference sequence). The V end lost 0 bases, the J end lost 8 bases, and 8 bases lay between the germline ends. The full variable domain, in which reference TRBV15 and TRBJ1-5 provide the parts outside the CDR3, is DAMVIQNPRYQVTQFGKPVTLSCSQTLNHNVMYWYQQKSSQAPKLLFHYYDKDFNNEADTPDNFQSRRPNTSFCFLDIRSPGLGDTAMYLCATSRDRVEPQHFGDGTRLSIL.

The chain recombines TRBV15 with TRBJ2-5; D not resolved. V lost 1 base to trimming and J lost 2 bases, with 5 bases between them. In germline, CDR1 is LNHNV, CDR2 YYDKDF (reference sequence). This CDR3 comprises 13 residues. The DNA of the CDR3 is TGTGCCACCAGCAGAGCCAGACAAGAGACCCAGTACTTC. Residues: CATSRARQETQYF.

This clone occurred a few times. CDR3: CSVTTSGRYEQYF. The CDR3 DNA sequence: TGCAGCGTTACGACTAGCGGGAGGTACGAGCAGTACTTC. This sequence joins TRBV29-1 and TRBJ2-7, with 13 bases that match TRBD2. With 5 bases clipped from V and 4 bases from J, the junction kept 2 bases outside the gene matches. The CDR3 totals 13 residues. Germline V CDR1 and CDR2: SQVTM, ANQGSEA.

The chain has TRBV5-1 and TRBJ2-1; TRBD2 aligns across 7 bases. Germline CDR1 is SGHRS and CDR2 is YFSETQ. The CDR3 contains 16 residues. With V trimmed by 0 bases and J by 2 bases, 5 bases remained unmatched. CDR3 nucleotide sequence: TGCGCCAGCAGCTTGGCACCCAGCGGGACCTACAATGAGCAGTTCTTC. Translating it yields CASSLAPSGTYNEQFF.

This clone has just a few counts. The chain combines TRBV29-1 with TRBJ2-5; 10 bases are a match to TRBD1. Germline lookup yields CDR1 SQVTM and CDR2 ANQGSEA. Trimming cost V 3 bases and J 2 bases; bases outside gene matches: 18. The CDR3 length is 19 residues. In DNA, the CDR3 is TGCAGCGTTGACGGGCGTCCGGGAACCGGGACAGGGGTACAAGAGACCCAGTACTTC. Amino acid sequence: CSVDGRPGTGTGVQETQYF.

The chain carries TRBV19 and TRBJ2-7; possibly TRBD2 for D (7 bases). With 3 bases removed from V and 2 bases from J, the gap between germline ends came to 20 bases. The length of the CDR3 is 17 residues. Germline V gene lookup returns CDR1 LNHDA and CDR2 SQIVND (reference sequence). CDR3: CASSISARGEGTYEQYF. The CDR3 bases are TGTGCCAGTAGTATTTCTGCGAGGGGGGAGGGGACCTACGAGCAGTACTTC.

In this sample, this clone turned up a few times. The chain recombines TRBV25-1 with TRBJ2-5; tentative D call: TRBD1 (5 bases). The CDR3 runs to 15 residues. Between the trimmed V and J ends, which lost 6 bases and 0 bases, there was a span of 14 bases. Germline lookup yields CDR1 MGHDK and CDR2 SYGVNS. The CDR3 loop reads CASSPLGAYQETQYF. In DNA form, the CDR3 reads TGTGCCAGCAGCCCTCTAGGGGCCTACCAAGAGACCCAGTACTTC.

The chain is built from TRBV4-2 and TRBJ2-7, with TRBD2 matching 12 bases. With V trimmed by 1 base and J by 5 bases, 21 bases remained unmatched. The CDR3 runs 21 residues. Germline CDR1 reads LGHNA; CDR2 reads YNFKEQ. This CDR3 is CASSQGPWTSGAYAMSNEQYF. CDR3 DNA sequence: TGTGCCAGCAGCCAAGGCCCCTGGACTAGCGGGGCCTACGCTATGAGCAACGAGCAGTACTTC.

There are many counts of this clone. The chain links TRBV7-2 to TRBJ2-7, with D tentatively TRBD1 (5 bases). The CDR3 has 11 amino acids. V was clipped by 5 bases and J by 6 bases, with 8 bases between them. Germline V gene lookup returns CDR1 SGHTA and CDR2 FQGNSA. The DNA for the CDR3 is TGTGCCAGCAGCCCAGGGCTCGAGCAGTACTTC. Translation: CASSPGLEQYF.

The rearrangement joins TRBV29-1 to TRBJ2-2, with 9 bases fitting TRBD2. V was clipped by 6 bases and J by 7 bases; unmatched bases: 15. CDR3 length equals 16 residues. Germline CDR1 is SQVTM and CDR2 is ANQGSEA. The CDR3 bases are TGCAGCGTCCCCAAGGGGAGCGGGAGGAATGGCGGGGAGCTGTTTTTT. Translation gives CSVPKGSGRNGGELFF.

The genes are TRBV18 and TRBJ2-7; no reliable D call. Between the trimmed V and J ends, which lost 3 bases and 6 bases, there was a span of 9 bases. The CDR3 has 12 amino acids. Germline V gene sequence: CDR1 KGHSH, CDR2 LQKENI. CDR3 loop: CASSPVPPEQYF. The CDR3 DNA is TGTGCCAGCTCACCTGTCCCTCCCGAGCAGTACTTC.

This rearrangement joins TRBV6-5 to TRBJ1-4; D perhaps matches TRBD1 (6 bases). V gave up 5 bases and J gave up 7 bases, with 17 bases separating them. Germline CDR1 reads MNHEY; CDR2 reads SVGAGI. The CDR3 is made up of 15 amino acids. CDR3 region: CASSLQGRGSEKLFF. DNA for the CDR3: TGTGCCAGCAGTCTACAGGGTCGTGGTAGTGAAAAACTGTTTTTT.